This T cell receptor (beta chain) was recorded in a study of T-cell memory formation after mild COVID-19. Study outcomes and limitations: Of the contracting clones, CD4+ ones lay mainly in CM and EM, and CD8+ ones in EMRA.

TCRdb analysed the 5' RACE reads with MiXCR anew, one entry per CDR3 protein. The table has roughly 450,000 distinct CDR3 sequences, roughly 18% seen once. Comments on this clonotype: Its specificity is unknown.

The CDR3 is made up of 15 amino acids. The V end lost 6 bases, the J end lost 2 bases, and 17 bases lay between the germline ends. CDR1 is SNHLY and CDR2 is FYNNEI in the germline V gene. The rearrangement links TRBV2 to TRBJ2-7; D possibly corresponds to TRBD2 (5 bases). This clonotype was obtained from a man aged 18 to 35 who had mild COVID-19 (a few samples of this study predate the infection). Cell type and time point are not known. The sequenced sample consisted of PBMCs or a T cell subset sorted from them (not recorded which). Here the CDR3 reads CASRSRRGFTYEQYF. The DNA of the CDR3 is TGTGCCAGCAGGTCCCGAAGAGGGTTTACCTACGAGCAGTACTTC.